This T cell receptor (beta chain) was sequenced during a study of CD8 T cells in Susac syndrome (dated by TCRdb to the late 2010s). For the study in its entirety: The study used repertoire sequencing to test whether antigen drove CD8+ T cell activation and differentiation in Susac syndrome. The study compared CD8+ T cell repertoire clonality among about a dozen healthy donors, about 14 Susac syndrome patients and some 16 multiple sclerosis patients. What the research found in general, with its limitations: The number of individuals in the TCR sequencing and HLA analysis was acknowledged as relatively small.

Of note for this clonotype: Which antigen it targets is not known. Base qualities are missing; no much larger clone stands one base away.

Peripheral blood CD8+ and CD4+ T cells from healthy donors, Susac syndrome patients and multiple sclerosis patients were profiled using high-throughput TCR beta sequencing. Multiple sclerosis controls were treatment-naive patients with stable or active relapsing-remitting disease fulfilling revised McDonald criteria. Bulk CD8+ and CD4+ T cells were purified magnetically by negative isolation, whereas CD8+ TEMRA cells were enriched by FACS. Blood was drawn into EDTA tubes, processed within 24 hours, and PBMCs were isolated by density gradient centrifugation. PBMCs intended for TCR sequencing were cryopreserved in liquid nitrogen and were subsequently thawed in a 37 degrees C water bath. The sorted or isolated CD4+, CD8+ and CD8+ TEMRA cells had a purity of 90% or higher. The germline V gene gives CDR1 as MGHRA and CDR2 as YSYEKL. V gives up 5 bases and J gives up 2 bases, and the segment between their germline ends measures 10 bases. From the cysteine up to the phenylalanine, the CDR3 has a length of 13 residues. Only CDR3 DNA is held: 39 bases, read in frame from base 1.

RNA was extracted using the RNeasy kit, and about 0.45 to 1 ug of the RNA was reverse transcribed with random hexamers. The immunoSEQ multiplex PCR assay, which covers 54 Vbeta and 13 Jbeta segments, was used to amplify TCR beta CDR3 regions. PCR amplification bias was corrected by using a synthetic template baseline for primer optimization and computational correction. The authors' analysis ran thus. Reads were annotated to V, D and J genes according to IMGT and were analyzed with immunoSEQ Analyzer, with only productive sequences retained. To calculate clonality, Shannon entropy was normalized by log2 of the number of productive unique sequences and then subtracted from one. For each patient and control, public and private clones were evaluated within the 100 most prevalent clones. Clones were defined as Susac-specific if absent from the healthy and MS cohorts, from 900 to 1,300 published viral clones and from other ImmuneACCESS disease sequences. Starting from the raw public reads, TCRdb applied fastp trimming at Q25, assembled clones with MiXCR and retained in-frame beta chains. Rows matching on CDR3 protein sequence are summarized as one entry with the most common DNA and genes. TCRdb, rather than the study authors, made the V and J calls. This sample holds 78,000 or so distinct CDR3 sequences; approximately 95% were observed only once. The leading ten clones occupy under 0.5% of the sample.

The sample consisted of CD8+ T cells from PBMCs. This receptor was obtained from a human donor with multiple sclerosis. The chain uses TRBV4-1 and TRBJ2-7, with no confident D gene call. In nucleotides, the sequence is TGCGCCAGCAGCTCCTATATGGCCTACGAGCAGTACTTC. It is translated as CASSSYMAYEQYF.